These 6 T cell receptor beta chains share one sample of origin, sequenced in a study of T-cell memory formation after mild COVID-19. A single record per CDR3 protein comes from TCRdb applying MiXCR to the 5' RACE reads. This table has hundreds of thousands of distinct CDR3 sequences, roughly 18% appearing once. What was sequenced was PBMCs or a T cell subset sorted from them (not recorded which). Receptors originate from a man younger than 35 who had mild COVID-19 (a few samples of this study predate the infection). Cell type and time point are not known.

This clonotype showed up just a few times. The chain has TRBV12-3 or TRBV12-4 and TRBJ1-5; D remains ambiguous. V was clipped by 3 bases and J by 7 bases, with 13 bases between them. CDR3 length: 14 amino acids. The CDR3 here is CASSFRAGVQPQHF. The CDR3 nucleotides read TGTGCCAGCAGTTTTCGGGCAGGCGTCCAGCCCCAGCATTTT.

This clonotype has more than one count but fewer than ten. J is TRBJ2-7 and V is TRBV18; no reliable D call. The V end was cut by 5 bases, the J end by 5 bases, with 13 bases between. CDR3 size: 13 residues. Per germline, CDR1 KGHSH and CDR2 LQKENI. The CDR3: CASSGGWYDEQYF. The DNA for the CDR3 is TGTGCCAGCTCAGGTGGCTGGTACGACGAGCAGTACTTC.

This clonotype was counted ten times or more. This chain connects TRBV29-1 to TRBJ2-5; no firm D call. Looked up from germline, CDR1 is SQVTM and CDR2 is ANQGSEA. This CDR3 spans 12 amino acids. Deletions cut 3 bases from V and 4 bases from J, with 9 bases between. The CDR3 protein is CSVDGRLETQYF. The DNA for the CDR3 is TGCAGCGTTGACGGCCGCCTAGAGACCCAGTACTTC.

The chain employs TRBV18 and TRBJ1-3; a possible D gene is TRBD1 (5 bases). Trimming removed 2 bases from V and 4 bases from J, with 12 bases in between. The CDR3 sequence is 15 residues long. Germline assignment: CDR1 KGHSH and CDR2 LQKENI. The CDR3 is CASSPGSQVGNTIYF. The DNA of the CDR3 is TGTGCCAGCTCACCAGGTTCACAGGTCGGAAACACCATATATTTT. The entire variable domain, with the rest obtained from reference TRBV18 and TRBJ1-3, is as follows: NAGVMQNPRHLVRRRGQEARLRCSPMKGHSHVYWYRQLPEEGLKFMVYLQKENIIDESGMPKERFSAEFPKEGPSILRIQQVVRGDSAAYFCASSPGSQVGNTIYFGEGSWLTVV.

This clonotype was counted a few times. J is TRBJ2-1 and V is TRBV3-1; D assignment may be TRBD1 or TRBD2 (5 bases each). Between the trimmed V and J ends, which lost 0 bases and 4 bases, there was a span of 10 bases. CDR1 and CDR2 from the germline V gene are LGHDT and YNNKEL (reference sequence). The CDR3 runs to 15 residues. CDR3 coding DNA: TGTGCCAGCAGCCAAGATTTTGGGGGTTACAATGAGCAGTTCTTC. Translating it yields CASSQDFGGYNEQFF.

This clonotype came up many times. The junction does not match germline at one end; this may be a read error. The chain combines TRBV5-1 with TRBJ2-1; D ambiguous. Germline assignment: CDR1 SGHRS and CDR2 YFSETQ. The CDR3 loop spans 12 amino acids. CDR3 residues: CASSLVDNEQFF. The DNA of the CDR3 is TGTGCCAGCAGCTTAGTCGACAATGAGCAGTTCTTC.